Listed below are T cell receptor beta chains from one sample, sequenced in a study of human T cells and chemical hapten exposure. TCRdb reprocessed the RACE reads with MiXCR, giving one entry per CDR3 protein. The sample has 180,000 or so distinct CDR3 sequences, under 25% seen once. The sequencing here drew on whole blood, taken in connection with sensitization to the hapten diphenylcyclopropenone (DPC). The receptors derive from a woman aged 50 to 60 with alopecia areata. Some clones in this sample may be carry-over from other donors' samples. Both conserved end residues are trimmed from each CDR3. Each record gives: V gene, J gene, CDR3 protein.

>TRBV10-1|TRBJ2-2
ASSESGGNTGELF
>TRBV7-8|TRBJ2-1
ASRLGGQSSYNEQF
>TRBV20-1|TRBJ1-2
SAREEGARNDGYT
>TRBV9|TRBJ1-1
ASSVADTYPGEAF
>TRBV6-2/TRBV6-3|TRBJ1-6
ASRRQALVDSPLH
>TRBV7-9|TRBJ2-7
ASRVTGSYEQY
>TRBV20-1|TRBJ2-2
SASPFVTGELF
>TRBV20-1|TRBJ2-1
SARDRAGFGEQF
>TRBV12-3/TRBV12-4|TRBJ1-5
ASSLTENQPQH
>TRBV29-1|TRBJ1-1
SVEVLNTEAF
>TRBV20-1|TRBJ2-1
SAREKPGLAGYNEQF
>TRBV5-1|TRBJ2-3
ASSFELTDTQY
>TRBV12-3/TRBV12-4|TRBJ2-7
ASREPPGYEQY
>TRBV21-1|TRBJ2-7
ASSKRDSNSYEQY
>TRBV19|TRBJ2-2
ASSLLAGGINTGELF
>TRBV28|TRBJ1-1
ASISMNTEAF
>TRBV20-1|TRBJ1-4
SATSNEKLF
>TRBV20-1|TRBJ1-2
SDRPHTGYGYT
>TRBV2|TRBJ2-1
ASTGGGDYNEQF
>TRBV6-2/TRBV6-3|TRBJ2-2
ASSYGASGSRTGELF
>TRBV20-1|TRBJ2-5
SARDLAGGPETQY
>TRBV2|TRBJ2-1
ASRPGTGPYNEQF
>TRBV27|TRBJ2-1
AIGGGGLEQF
>TRBV4-2|TRBJ2-7
ASSSRSRGDEQY
>TRBV7-9|TRBJ1-1
ASNEQNTEAF
>TRBV12-3/TRBV12-4|TRBJ1-5
ASSLQGGGQPQH
>TRBV29-1|TRBJ2-1
SVLAVQYNEQF
>TRBV11-3|TRBJ2-2
ASSSTGNTGELF